This is a list of T cell receptor beta chains from one sample in a study of naive and memory T cell subsets. TCRdb recomputed calls from the UMI-ligation and nested PCR reads with MiXCR, one row per CDR3 protein. The sample lists roughly 31,000 distinct CDR3 sequences; approximately 12% were seen once. The source material was effector memory CD4+ T cells from blood. Receptors were obtained from a human donor in good health. CDR3s include the opening cysteine and the closing phenylalanine or tryptophan. Each record gives: CDR3 protein, CDR3 DNA, V gene, clone size, J gene, D gene. The D gene is left open where the match is weak. Expanded clones are given a class, and other clones once, few, many or no size at all.

CASSPDSAYGYTF,TGTGCCAGCAGCCCGGACAGCGCCTATGGCTACACCTTC,TRBV11-3,.,TRBJ1-2,.
CSARDLAGNSPLHF,TGCAGTGCTAGAGATCTTGCGGGTAATTCACCCCTCCACTTT,TRBV20-1,.,TRBJ1-6,.
CASSLGDRWTNQPQHF,TGTGCCAGCAGCTTAGGGGACAGGTGGACCAATCAGCCCCAGCATTTT,TRBV7-2,few,TRBJ1-5,TRBD1
CASSPHASPAAGNTIYF,TGTGCCAGCTCACCACATGCGTCACCCGCAGCGGGAAACACCATATATTTT,TRBV18,few,TRBJ1-3,.
CSVRTGGNTEAFF,TGCAGCGTTCGGACAGGGGGAAACACTGAAGCTTTCTTT,TRBV29-1,medium-sized,TRBJ1-1,TRBD1
CASVFNRNEQFF,TGTGCCAGCGTCTTCAATAGGAATGAGCAGTTCTTC,TRBV2,.,TRBJ2-1,.
CSASRTGVYEQYF,TGCAGTGCTAGTAGGACAGGGGTATACGAGCAGTACTTC,TRBV20-1,few,TRBJ2-7,TRBD1
CASSRRRGGINTDTQYF,TGTGCCAGCAGTCGTAGGAGGGGGGGAATTAATACAGATACGCAGTATTTT,TRBV12-3/TRBV12-4,many,TRBJ2-3,.
CASSTRWAGGQPQHF,TGTGCCAGTAGTACGCGGTGGGCAGGGGGTCAGCCCCAGCATTTT,TRBV19,.,TRBJ1-5,TRBD1
CASSPGARRGQYF,TGTGCCAGCAGCCCGGGGGCCAGACGCGGGCAGTACTTC,TRBV3-1,few,TRBJ2-7,.
CASSYPQGGLNNEKLFF,TGTGCCAGCAGTTACCCACAGGGGGGGCTCAATAATGAAAAACTGTTTTTT,TRBV6-6,.,TRBJ1-4,TRBD1
CATSDLKGKGLTGELFF,TGTGCCACCAGTGATTTAAAGGGTAAAGGGTTGACCGGGGAGCTGTTTTTT,TRBV24-1,.,TRBJ2-2,.
CASSPAQGYYNEQFF,TGTGCCAGCAGCCCCGCTCAGGGGTACTACAATGAGCAGTTCTTC,TRBV3-1,few,TRBJ2-1,.
CASSITSGGGPFTDTQYF,TGTGCCAGCAGCATAACTAGCGGGGGGGGCCCATTCACAGATACGCAGTATTTT,TRBV7-3,few,TRBJ2-3,TRBD2
CSARKGKDNEQFF,TGCAGTGCTAGAAAGGGAAAAGACAATGAGCAGTTCTTC,TRBV20-1,.,TRBJ2-1,.
CASSQVGQDPYEQYF,TGTGCCAGCAGCCAAGTGGGACAGGACCCCTACGAGCAGTACTTC,TRBV3-1,many,TRBJ2-7,TRBD1
CASSRRGTLQVDEQFF,TGTGCCAGCAGCCGACGGGGGACCTTACAAGTTGATGAGCAGTTCTTC,TRBV14,medium-sized,TRBJ2-1,.
CASSVASGGARADTQYF,TGTGCCAGCAGCGTAGCTAGCGGGGGGGCCAGGGCAGATACGCAGTATTTT,TRBV9,few,TRBJ2-3,TRBD2
CSARDLRLAGGTTDTQYF,TGCAGTGCTAGAGATCTCCGACTAGCGGGGGGCACTACAGATACGCAGTATTTT,TRBV20-1,.,TRBJ2-3,TRBD2
CSAALGPGSPEAFF,TGCAGTGCGGCCCTGGGGCCGGGTTCCCCTGAAGCTTTCTTT,TRBV20-1,few,TRBJ1-1,.
CASSLAGAVETQYF,TGTGCCAGCAGCTTGGCGGGGGCTGTAGAGACCCAGTACTTC,TRBV7-2,many,TRBJ2-5,.
CASSPDDKLKNIQYF,TGTGCCAGCAGCCCGGACGATAAGCTAAAAAACATTCAGTACTTC,TRBV5-4,.,TRBJ2-4,.
CASSPGNYSAYEQYF,TGCGCCAGCAGCCCAGGGAATTATAGTGCCTACGAGCAGTACTTC,TRBV5-1,.,TRBJ2-7,.